The 31 T cell receptor beta chains presented below share a single source sample, sequenced in a study of blood T cell repertoires in COVID-19. The table came from immunoSEQ multiplex PCR; TCRdb's copy has only in-frame clones and leaves some out. The sample includes under 250,000 clones, 84% seen only once; the top ten take 1.8%. The sample was PBMCs or T cells enriched from blood (not recorded which). These receptors all come from a man in his sixties who had recovered from COVID-19.

V is TRBV18 and J is TRBJ1-1; TRBD1 is a possible D gene (6 bases). Germline CDR1 is KGHSH and CDR2 is LQKENI. The CDR3 is 16 residues long. Trimming removed 2 bases at V and 0 bases at J, with 13 bases between. Here the CDR3 DNA reads TGTGCCAGCTCACCAATCCGGACAGCAATGAACACTGAAGCTTTCTTT. This gives the protein CASSPIRTAMNTEAFF.

V and J are TRBV5-8 and TRBJ2-3; possibly TRBD2 for D (5 bases). Germline V gene sequence: CDR1 SGHTS, CDR2 YDEGEE. Trimming took 5 bases from V and 4 from J, leaving 14 bases between them. The CDR3 spans 14 residues. CDR3 bases: TGTGCCAGCAGAGAAGTCCTAGCTTCAGATACGCAGTATTTT. Translation: CASREVLASDTQYF.

This sequence joins TRBV11-3 and TRBJ1-1, with D unclear. This CDR3 spans 12 amino acids. V lost 2 bases, J lost 11 bases, and 12 bases lay in between. The germline V gene has CDR1 SGHNT and CDR2 YENEEA. In DNA, the CDR3 is TGTGCCAGCAGCTTACGGCCCGCGGAGGCTTTCTTT. Protein product: CASSLRPAEAFF.

This chain uses TRBV18 with TRBJ1-1; D is unclear. Trimming removed 6 bases from V and 4 bases from J, with 18 bases in between. Germline assignment: CDR1 KGHSH and CDR2 LQKENI. CDR3 size: 15 residues. CDR3 residues: CASSPVEGSITEAFF. CDR3 bases: TGTGCCAGCTCGCCCGTTGAGGGTTCTATCACTGAAGCTTTCTTT. The full variable domain, completed using reference TRBV18 and TRBJ1-1, is NAGVMQNPRHLVRRRGQEARLRCSPMKGHSHVYWYRQLPEEGLKFMVYLQKENIIDESGMPKERFSAEFPKEGPSILRIQQVVRGDSAAYFCASSPVEGSITEAFFGQGTRLTVV.

This chain links TRBV19 with TRBJ2-1; 7 nucleotides match TRBD1. CDR3 length equals 15 residues. Germline trimming cut 4 bases from V and 9 bases from J; bases unmatched to any gene: 12. The germline V gene has CDR1 LNHDA and CDR2 SQIVND (reference sequence). The CDR3 region has the DNA TGTGCCAGTAGTAGCGGACAGGTTTCGTACCTTGAGCAGTTCTTC. It translates to CASSSGQVSYLEQFF.

This chain uses TRBV9 with TRBJ2-5; weak D call: TRBD2 (6 bases). Trimming took off 3 bases at V and 4 bases at J, with 13 bases between the two ends. Germline V gene data show CDR1 as SGDLS and CDR2 as YYNGEE. CDR3 length: 14 residues. The CDR3 DNA reads as TGTGCCAGCAGCGCCGGGGGTTTATCAGAGACCCAGTACTTC. Translated, it gives CASSAGGLSETQYF.

V gene TRBV28 combines with J gene TRBJ2-5; 9 bases line up with TRBD2. The V gene's germline CDR1 is MDHEN and CDR2 SYDVKM. V dropped 5 bases and J dropped 4; count of bases not matched to a gene: 20. The CDR3 loop spans 19 amino acids. CDR3 coding DNA: TGTGCCAGCAGTCCGCGACTCGGGAAGCGGGGGGCCGGAGGAGAGACCCAGTACTTC. It yields the protein CASSPRLGKRGAGGETQYF.

The rearrangement joins TRBV18 to TRBJ2-1; 8 nucleotides align to TRBD1. V was clipped by 3 bases and J by 5 bases; unmatched bases: 6. The CDR3 is 15 amino acids. The germline V gene encodes CDR1 KGHSH and CDR2 LQKENI. The CDR3 nucleotides read TGTGCCAGCTCACCGAGGACAGGGCTGGACAATGAGCAGTTCTTC. Protein: CASSPRTGLDNEQFF.

As concerns this clone: Other DNA sequences within the sample encode an identical CDR3. This chain joins TRBV19 and TRBJ1-2; D gene unclear. Trimming shortened V by 5 bases and J by 1 base, and 5 bases separated the two germline ends. CDR3 length equals 12 residues. Germline assignment: CDR1 LNHDA and CDR2 SQIVND (reference sequence). CDR3 bases: TGTGCCAGTAGTCTCTTTAACTATGGCTACACCTTC. As protein: CASSLFNYGYTF. The variable domain in full, with the rest retrieved from reference TRBV19 and TRBJ1-2, is DGGITQSPKYLFRKEGQNVTLSCEQNLNHDAMYWYRQDPGQGLRLIYYSQIVNDFQKGDIAEGYSVSREKKESFPLTVTSAQKNPTAFYLCASSLFNYGYTFGSGTRLTVV.

V usage is TRBV5-4 and J usage is TRBJ1-6; TRBD1 matches 8 bases. CDR1 SGHNT and CDR2 YYREEE come from the germline V gene (reference sequence). Trimming took 3 bases from V and 9 from J; bases not matched to a gene: 11. CDR3 length: 16 amino acids. The CDR3 sequence is CASSSITGQAISPLHF. The CDR3 DNA is TGTGCCAGCAGCTCAATAACGGGACAGGCGATTTCACCCCTCCACTTT.

The V and J genes are TRBV5-8 and TRBJ2-5, with TRBD2 identical over 11 bases. Germline loops: CDR1 SGHTS, CDR2 YDEGEE. The V gene end was trimmed by 4 bases and the J gene end by 2 bases; junction bases not matched to a gene: 7. This CDR3 spans 16 amino acids. Here the CDR3 reads CASSPGLAGSQETQYF. The CDR3 DNA reads as TGTGCCAGCAGCCCCGGACTAGCGGGTTCTCAAGAGACCCAGTACTTC.

The V call is TRBV6-5, the J call TRBJ1-3; D is uncertain. The CDR3 contains 15 residues. Germline V gene data show CDR1 as MNHEY and CDR2 as SVGAGI. Trimming removed 5 bases from V and 0 bases from J, with 11 bases in between. CDR3 amino acids: CASSLTQDSGNTIYF. In DNA, the CDR3 is TGTGCCAGCAGTCTTACCCAGGACTCTGGAAACACCATATATTTT.

The rearrangement links TRBV5-6 to TRBJ2-3; 9 nucleotides align to TRBD1. With V trimmed by 4 bases and J by 5 bases, 11 bases remained unmatched. Germline V gives CDR1 SGHDT, CDR2 YYEEEE. The CDR3 totals 16 residues. The CDR3 coding sequence is TGTGCCAGCAGCCCAACGACAGGGGGTAAGGGAGATACGCAGTATTTT. Its translation: CASSPTTGGKGDTQYF.

V and J are TRBV10-3 and TRBJ2-2; 12 positions agree with TRBD2. Trimming cost V 6 bases and J 7 bases; bases outside gene matches: 6. This CDR3 is built from 15 residues. Germline V CDR1 and CDR2: ENHRY, SYGVKD. CDR3 sequence: CAISSSGGAGGELFF. The CDR3 DNA follows: TGTGCCATCAGCTCTAGCGGGGGGGCCGGCGGGGAGCTGTTTTTT.

The rearrangement links TRBV2 to TRBJ2-5; 8 nucleotides agree with TRBD2. Germline trimming cut 6 bases from V and 2 bases from J; bases unmatched to any gene: 8. The CDR3 contains 15 residues. Per the germline V gene, CDR1 is SNHLY and CDR2 is FYNNEI. This chain's CDR3 is CASSINSGGQETQYF. The CDR3 DNA follows: TGTGCCAGCAGCATTAACAGCGGGGGTCAAGAGACCCAGTACTTC.

This clone has more than one count but fewer than ten. The genes are TRBV19 and TRBJ2-7; D remains unclear. Trimming shortened V by 3 bases and J by 2 bases, and 8 bases separated the two germline ends. The CDR3 consists of 13 residues. Per germline, CDR1 LNHDA and CDR2 SQIVND (reference sequence). The CDR3 reads CASSMRLTYEQYF. The CDR3 region has the DNA TGTGCCAGTAGTATGAGGCTAACCTACGAGCAGTACTTC. Filled out from reference TRBV19 and TRBJ2-7, the complete variable domain reads DGGITQSPKYLFRKEGQNVTLSCEQNLNHDAMYWYRQDPGQGLRLIYYSQIVNDFQKGDIAEGYSVSREKKESFPLTVTSAQKNPTAFYLCASSMRLTYEQYFGPGTRLTVT.

This chain uses TRBV6-5 with TRBJ1-3; no clear D. The V end was cut by 6 bases, the J end by 0 bases, with 9 bases between. The CDR3 has 14 amino acids. CDR1 is MNHEY, CDR2 SVGAGI, per germline. CDR3 in amino acids: CASSPAGSGNTIYF. The CDR3 DNA reads TGTGCCAGCAGCCCGGCAGGCTCTGGAAACACCATATATTTT.

The rearrangement links TRBV18 to TRBJ1-1; 11 bases fit TRBD1. This CDR3 is 16 amino acids long. The germline gives CDR1 KGHSH, CDR2 LQKENI. The junction had 6 bases not matched to a gene; V was cut back by 1 base and J by 5 bases. DNA of the CDR3: TGTGCCAGCTCACCACGTGGACAGGGGGCGCGGACTGAAGCTTTCTTT. Translation: CASSPRGQGARTEAFF.

The chain uses TRBV19 and TRBJ1-5, with TRBD1 as a possible D gene (5 bases). This CDR3 has 14 residues. Germline V CDR1 and CDR2: LNHDA, SQIVND (reference sequence). V was shortened by 7 bases and J by 6 bases, with 16 bases between the two germline ends. The CDR3 region has the DNA TGTGCCAGTACGGGCGGGGGGTTCGCTCAGCCCCAGCATTTT. Amino acid sequence: CASTGGGFAQPQHF.

This chain joins TRBV3-1 (or the pseudogene TRBV3-2) and TRBJ2-3; TRBD2 agrees at 8 bases. J lost 6 bases, V lost 7 bases, and 9 bases had no gene match. Germline CDR1 is LGHDT and CDR2 is YNNKEL (reference sequence). This CDR3 comprises 14 residues. The CDR3 loop is CASKGGLASDTQYF. The CDR3 DNA sequence: TGTGCCAGCAAGGGTGGACTAGCCTCTGATACGCAGTATTTT.

The chain recombines TRBV7-9 with TRBJ2-7; TRBD1 is a possible D gene (6 bases). Trimming stripped 5 bases from V and 9 bases from J, with 23 bases between. The CDR3 spans 15 residues. Germline CDR1 and CDR2: SEHNR and FQNEAQ (reference sequence). CDR3 in DNA: TGTGCCAGCAGCCCGGGGACACTAGGTTCTGAGGCGCAGTACTTC. This translates into CASSPGTLGSEAQYF.

The chain links TRBV9 to TRBJ2-1; 7 bases align to TRBD2. Germline-derived CDR1 and CDR2 are SGDLS and YYNGEE. The CDR3 length is 15 residues. J lost 4 bases, V lost 0 bases, and 4 bases had no gene match. CDR3 region: CASSVGGGAYNEQFF. Written as DNA, the CDR3 is TGTGCCAGCAGCGTAGGCGGGGGAGCGTACAATGAGCAGTTCTTC.

V is TRBV4-3 and J is TRBJ1-4; 8 bases line up with TRBD1. The CDR3 covers 17 residues. Germline V gives CDR1 LGHNA, CDR2 YSLEER. J was trimmed by 6 bases and V by 2 bases; bases with no gene match: 11. The CDR3 DNA follows: TGCGCCAGCAGCCAACACTTTAAGACAGGGGAGGATGAAAAACTGTTTTTT. It yields the protein CASSQHFKTGEDEKLFF.

The J gene is TRBJ2-7, the V gene TRBV11-2; TRBD2 matches at 9 bases. The V gene end was trimmed by 4 bases and the J gene end by 3 bases; junction bases not matched to a gene: 7. This CDR3 contains 15 residues. Germline lookup yields CDR1 SGHAT and CDR2 FQNNGV. The CDR3 loop is CASSSISGGIYEQYF. CDR3 bases: TGTGCCAGCAGCTCAATTAGCGGGGGAATCTACGAGCAGTACTTC.

V usage is TRBV3-1 (or the pseudogene TRBV3-2) and J usage is TRBJ2-7; TRBD1 is a possible D gene (5 bases). Germline-derived CDR1 and CDR2 are LGHDT and YNNKEL (reference sequence). Trimming removed 4 bases at V and 6 bases at J, with 22 bases between. CDR3 size: 16 residues. The CDR3 DNA reads as TGTGCCAGCAGCCTGGCCCCCAGAACCCTTAGGGGCGAGCAGTACTTC. The encoded protein is CASSLAPRTLRGEQYF.

V is TRBV6-2 or TRBV6-3 and J is TRBJ1-2; D ambiguous. The V gene's germline CDR1 is MNHEY and CDR2 SVGEGT. Trimming stripped 5 bases from V and 3 bases from J, with 10 bases between. The CDR3 covers 13 residues. This CDR3 is CASSLRIYYGYTF. The CDR3 DNA reads TGTGCCAGCAGTCTGAGGATATACTATGGCTACACCTTC.

This clone occurred a few times. J is TRBJ1-4 and V is TRBV11-2; the D gene is possibly TRBD1 (6 bases). The CDR3 is 14 amino acids. V gave up 1 base and J gave up 7 bases, with 10 bases separating them. Germline V CDR1 and CDR2: SGHAT, FQNNGV. The CDR3, as DNA: TGTGCCAGCAGCTTAGCGTCAGGGGTTGAAAAACTGTTTTTT. It codes for CASSLASGVEKLFF.

This chain joins TRBV10-3 and TRBJ2-5; 7 nucleotides match TRBD2. Germline CDR1 ENHRY, CDR2 SYGVKD. The trim removed 3 bases at V and 2 bases at J, leaving 3 bases unmatched. The CDR3 runs 14 residues. DNA for the CDR3: TGTGCCATCAGTGAAGGGAGGGGACAAGAGACCCAGTACTTC. It translates to CAISEGRGQETQYF.

A few counts support this clone. V gene TRBV6-1 combines with J gene TRBJ1-5; weak D call: TRBD1 (6 bases). The V end lost 2 bases, the J end lost 3 bases, and 14 bases lay between the germline ends. The germline CDR1 and CDR2 sequences are MNHNS and SASEGT. The CDR3 is 16 residues long. CDR3 sequence (DNA): TGTGCCAGCAGTGAAACGGCTGGACAGCCCAATCAGCCCCAGCATTTT. Encoded protein: CASSETAGQPNQPQHF.

The chain is built from TRBV7-2 and TRBJ2-5; 7 nucleotides match TRBD2. Germline CDR1 and CDR2: SGHTA and FQGNSA. The CDR3 spans 15 residues. The V gene end was trimmed by 1 base and the J gene end by 6 bases; junction bases not matched to a gene: 8. Written as DNA, the CDR3 is TGTGCCAGCAGCTTAGTTGGAGCGGGGTTCAAGACCCAGTACTTC. Encoded protein: CASSLVGAGFKTQYF. Full variable domain (outside the CDR3, taken from reference TRBV7-2 and TRBJ2-5): GAGVSQSPSNKVTEKGKDVELRCDPISGHTALYWYRQSLGQGLEFLIYFQGNSAPDKSGLPSDRFSAERTGGSVSTLTIQRTQQEDSAVYLCASSLVGAGFKTQYFGPGTRLLVL.

The rearrangement joins TRBV10-3 to TRBJ2-1, with 10 bases matching TRBD1. Trimming took 8 bases from V and 4 from J; bases not matched to a gene: 11. This CDR3 comprises 16 residues. Germline-derived CDR1 and CDR2 are ENHRY and SYGVKD. The CDR3 sequence: CAISEGWGQGYNEQFF. In DNA form, the CDR3 reads TGTGCCATCTCTGAGGGGTGGGGACAGGGGTACAATGAGCAGTTCTTC.